These 15 T cell receptor beta chains came from one sample sequenced in a study of T cells after somatic rescue of genetic block. This table comes from immunoSEQ multiplex PCR, and its TCRdb copy is limited to in-frame clones, with some not included. The data show approximately 70,000 clones, roughly 93% seen once. The sample was peripheral blood mononuclear cells (PBMCs). These receptors were obtained from a man aged 30 to 45.

This clone has a single count. The rearrangement links TRBV5-1 to TRBJ2-3; no definite D call. Trimming left V 1 base short and J 5 bases short, with 11 bases between. Germline CDR1 is SGHRS and CDR2 is YFSETQ. This CDR3 is 14 amino acids long. The CDR3 DNA is TGCGCCAGCAGCTTGCTACTTTTTGGAGATACGCAGTATTTT. Translation: CASSLLLFGDTQYF.

This clone was found once. The rearrangement uses TRBV11-2 and TRBJ2-3; possible D gene TRBD1, 6 bases. This CDR3 has 16 amino acids. V lost 5 bases and J lost 6, with 21 bases in between. The germline CDR1 and CDR2 sequences are SGHAT and FQNNGV. The CDR3 DNA follows: TGTGCCAGCAGCACAAGAGGGGCAGGGGCGCCGGATACGCAGTATTTT. Residues: CASSTRGAGAPDTQYF. Full variable domain (rest looked up from reference TRBV11-2 and TRBJ2-3): EAGVAQSPRYKIIEKRQSVAFWCNPISGHATLYWYQQILGQGPKLLIQFQNNGVVDDSQLPKDRFSAERLKGVDSTLKIQPAKLEDSAVYLCASSTRGAGAPDTQYFGPGTRLTVL.

In its sample, this clone was seen once. The chain is built from TRBV14 and TRBJ2-1; 10 positions match TRBD2. This CDR3 is 18 amino acids long. Germline V gene sequence: CDR1 SGHDN, CDR2 FVKESK. With 1 base clipped from V and 2 bases from J, the junction kept 8 bases outside the gene matches. In DNA form, the CDR3 reads TGTGCCAGCAGCCAAGTTCGAGCGGGAGGGTTGGCCTACAATGAGCAGTTCTTC. Residues: CASSQVRAGGLAYNEQFF. The full variable domain, completed using reference TRBV14 and TRBJ2-1, is EAGVTQFPSHSVIEKGQTVTLRCDPISGHDNLYWYRRVMGKEIKFLLHFVKESKQDESGMPNNRFLAERTGGTYSTLKVQPAELEDSGVYFCASSQVRAGGLAYNEQFFGPGTRLTVL.

V and J are TRBV6-5 and TRBJ1-2, with D uncertain. The CDR3 runs 10 residues. Trimming shortened V by 6 bases and J by 13 bases, and 12 bases separated the two germline ends. Germline values: CDR1 MNHEY, CDR2 SVGAGI. This CDR3 reads CASSQTRCTF. The CDR3, as DNA: TGTGCCAGCAGCCAGACTCGTTGCACCTTC.

The V call is TRBV27, the J call TRBJ2-7, with 8 nucleotides matching TRBD2. Germline V gives CDR1 MNHEY, CDR2 SMNVEV (reference sequence). V shed 8 bases, J shed 0 bases, and the junction held 12 bases outside the gene matches. This CDR3 spans 16 amino acids. CDR3 nucleotides: TGTGCCAGCGCGTCAGTTAGCGGGATACCCTCCTACGAGCAGTACTTC. Translation: CASASVSGIPSYEQYF.

By sample share, this clone is medium-sized (0.01 to 0.1%). The chain has TRBV6-4 and TRBJ2-1; the match to TRBD2 covers 11 bases. The CDR3 consists of 15 residues. Looked up from germline, CDR1 is MRHNA and CDR2 is SNTAGT. With V trimmed by 5 bases and J by 4 bases, 4 bases remained unmatched. The CDR3 loop is CASSPTSGDYNEQFF. CDR3 sequence (DNA): TGTGCCAGCAGTCCGACTAGCGGGGATTACAATGAGCAGTTCTTC.

This clone was seen just once. The chain has TRBV18 and TRBJ1-1; perhaps TRBD1 as D (5 bases). There are 17 residues in the CDR3. Germline lookup yields CDR1 KGHSH and CDR2 LQKENI. Trimming took off 4 bases at V and 4 bases at J, with 22 bases between the two ends. The CDR3 nucleotides read TGTGCCAGCTCACGAGCGGTCGGGGCGGTGGCGACCACTGAAGCTTTCTTT. This translates into CASSRAVGAVATTEAFF.

The sample holds one count of this clone. This chain joins TRBV6-9 and TRBJ1-2, with 8 bases fitting TRBD1. Germline values: CDR1 MNHGY, CDR2 SVAAGI. The CDR3 contains 12 residues. V dropped 3 bases and J dropped 7; count of bases not matched to a gene: 1. The chain's CDR3 is CASSYGQGGYTF. DNA for the CDR3: TGTGCCAGCAGTTACGGACAGGGTGGCTACACCTTC.

This clone has a handful of counts. The V call is TRBV2, the J call TRBJ2-2, with 10 bases identical to TRBD2. The CDR3 has 17 residues. J was trimmed by 4 bases and V by 6 bases; bases with no gene match: 11. CDR1 is SNHLY, CDR2 FYNNEI, per germline. The CDR3: CASREPTSGKSTGELFF. CDR3 in DNA: TGTGCCAGCAGGGAACCCACTAGCGGGAAGTCCACCGGGGAGCTGTTTTTT.

This chain links TRBV9 with TRBJ2-3; D tentatively reads TRBD1 or TRBD2 (5 bases each). This CDR3 comprises 18 residues. V was trimmed by 0 bases and J by 0 bases, leaving 17 bases between them. Germline V CDR1 and CDR2: SGDLS, YYNGEE. The CDR3 spells CASSVEGSTSTSTDTQYF. The CDR3 DNA follows: TGTGCCAGCAGCGTAGAGGGGTCTACTAGTACTAGCACAGATACGCAGTATTTT.

The chain has TRBV28 and TRBJ1-6; D is uncertain. The CDR3 runs 13 residues. Germline lookup yields CDR1 MDHEN and CDR2 SYDVKM. The ends were cut back, 5 bases at V and 4 bases at J, with 6 bases in the middle. The CDR3 sequence: CASSQAYNSPLHF. The CDR3 DNA is TGTGCCAGCAGTCAGGCTTATAATTCACCCCTCCACTTT.

V is TRBV28 and J is TRBJ2-7; D unclear. Germline CDR1 and CDR2: MDHEN and SYDVKM. This CDR3 is built from 11 residues. Trimming shortened V by 1 base and J by 6 bases, and 4 bases separated the two germline ends. The CDR3 region has the DNA TGTGCCAGCAGTTTATCATTCGAGCAGTACTTC. This gives the protein CASSLSFEQYF.

The gene calls are TRBV5-1 and TRBJ1-1, with D tentatively TRBD1 (6 bases). The germline CDR1 and CDR2 sequences are SGHRS and YFSETQ. The CDR3 is made up of 13 amino acids. V was pared by 4 bases and J by 4 bases, with 11 bases between. CDR3 in amino acids: CASSRDISTEAFF. The CDR3 DNA sequence: TGCGCCAGCAGCCGGGACATAAGCACTGAAGCTTTCTTT.

The chain combines TRBV5-1 with TRBJ2-5, with 7 bases that match TRBD2. Germline values: CDR1 SGHRS, CDR2 YFSETQ. Unmatched junction bases numbered 6, after V lost 0 bases and J lost 13 bases. The CDR3 consists of 12 residues. CDR3 DNA: TGCGCCAGCAGCTTGGAAGCGGGACTCAGGTACTTC. It yields the protein CASSLEAGLRYF.

The genes are TRBV5-4 and TRBJ2-7; 7 positions match TRBD2. In germline, CDR1 is SGHNT, CDR2 YYREEE (reference sequence). The CDR3 consists of 14 residues. J gave up 1 base and V 2 bases, and 3 bases lay outside the gene matches. The CDR3 sequence: CASSLNGGSYEQYF. The CDR3 coding sequence is TGTGCCAGCAGCTTAAACGGGGGGTCCTACGAGCAGTACTTC.